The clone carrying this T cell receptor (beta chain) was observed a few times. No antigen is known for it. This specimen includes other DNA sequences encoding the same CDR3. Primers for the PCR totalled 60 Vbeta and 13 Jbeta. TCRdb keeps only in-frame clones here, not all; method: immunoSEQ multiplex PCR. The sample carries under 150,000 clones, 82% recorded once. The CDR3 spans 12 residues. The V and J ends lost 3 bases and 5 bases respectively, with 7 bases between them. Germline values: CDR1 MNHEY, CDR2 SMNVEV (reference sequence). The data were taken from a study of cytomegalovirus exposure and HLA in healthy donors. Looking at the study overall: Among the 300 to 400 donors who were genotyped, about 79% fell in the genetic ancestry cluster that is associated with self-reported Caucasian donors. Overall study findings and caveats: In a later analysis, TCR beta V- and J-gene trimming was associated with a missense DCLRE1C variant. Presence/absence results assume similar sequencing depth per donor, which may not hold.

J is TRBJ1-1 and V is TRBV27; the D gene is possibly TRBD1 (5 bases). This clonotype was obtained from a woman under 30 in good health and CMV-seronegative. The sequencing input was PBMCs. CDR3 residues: CASSFQGTEAFF. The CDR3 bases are TGTGCCAGCAGTTTCCAGGGAACTGAAGCTTTCTTT.